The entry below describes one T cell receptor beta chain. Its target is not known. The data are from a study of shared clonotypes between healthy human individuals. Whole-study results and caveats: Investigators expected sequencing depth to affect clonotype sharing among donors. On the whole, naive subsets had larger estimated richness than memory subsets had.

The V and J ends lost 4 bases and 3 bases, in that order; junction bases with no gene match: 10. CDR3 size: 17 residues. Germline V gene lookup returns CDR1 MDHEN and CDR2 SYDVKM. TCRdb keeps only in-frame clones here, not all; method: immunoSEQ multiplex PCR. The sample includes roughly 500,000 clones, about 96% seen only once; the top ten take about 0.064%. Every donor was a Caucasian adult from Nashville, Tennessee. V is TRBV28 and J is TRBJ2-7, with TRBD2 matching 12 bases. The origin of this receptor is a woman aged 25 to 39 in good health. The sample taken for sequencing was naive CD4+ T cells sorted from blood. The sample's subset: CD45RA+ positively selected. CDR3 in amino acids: CASSSPTSGSVGYEQYF. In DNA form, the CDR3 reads TGTGCCAGCAGTTCGCCGACTAGCGGGAGTGTAGGCTACGAGCAGTACTTC.